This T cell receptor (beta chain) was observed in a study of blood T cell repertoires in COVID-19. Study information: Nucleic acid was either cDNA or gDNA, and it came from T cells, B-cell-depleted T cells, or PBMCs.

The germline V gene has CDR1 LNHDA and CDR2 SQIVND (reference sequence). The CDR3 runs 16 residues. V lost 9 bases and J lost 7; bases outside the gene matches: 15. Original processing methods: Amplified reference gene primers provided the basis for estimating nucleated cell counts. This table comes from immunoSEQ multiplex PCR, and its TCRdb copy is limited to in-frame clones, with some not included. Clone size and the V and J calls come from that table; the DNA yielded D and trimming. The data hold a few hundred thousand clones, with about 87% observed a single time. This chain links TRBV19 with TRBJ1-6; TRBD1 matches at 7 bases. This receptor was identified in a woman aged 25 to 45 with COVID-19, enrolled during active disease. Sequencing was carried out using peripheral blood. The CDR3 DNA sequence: TGTGCCAGCGAGGGCCCAACCGGGACAGCAAATTCACCCCTCCACTTT. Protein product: CASEGPTGTANSPLHF. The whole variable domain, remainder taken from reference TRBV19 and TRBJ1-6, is DGGITQSPKYLFRKEGQNVTLSCEQNLNHDAMYWYRQDPGQGLRLIYYSQIVNDFQKGDIAEGYSVSREKKESFPLTVTSAQKNPTAFYLCASEGPTGTANSPLHFGNGTRLTVT.